This T cell receptor beta chain was recovered during a study of vaccination effects on CD4 cells after COVID-19. Study-wide results and limits: By a late point after vaccination, infection- and vaccine-induced clones had shrunk markedly through clonal contraction.

Produced via immunoSEQ multiplex PCR; TCRdb's table is partial and in-frame only. Altogether tens of thousands of clones are present, 71% being singletons, with the ten largest covering approximately 13%. With respect to this clone: The antigen remains unidentified.

The V gene lost 6 bases and the J gene lost 1 base, with 10 bases spanning the gap. The length of the CDR3 is 13 residues. Antigen-specific CD4+ T cell clonotypes were called by their expansion after viral peptide-pool culture in ViraFEST. Around day 10 of culture, CD4+ T cells were separated out. The vaccine recipients had no prior SARS-CoV-2 infection, with negative nucleocapsid antibodies. After 2 million or so PBMC were placed in each well, they were cultured with approximately 10 IU/ml IL-2 and about 10 ug/ml peptides. On day 3 and again on day 7, half the medium was replaced with IL-2 medium. Sequencing used CD4+ T cells from PBMCs cultured with HCoV-OC43 spike peptides, obtained before COVID-19 vaccination. Subset meaning: HCoV-OC43 spike overlapping peptide pool stimulation. The TCR originated in a human donor who received a COVID-19 vaccine. The J gene is TRBJ2-7, the V gene TRBV12-3 or TRBV12-4; D gene uncertain. CDR3 protein: CASSQTLSYEQYF. DNA for the CDR3: TGTGCCAGCAGCCAGACCCTTTCCTACGAGCAGTACTTC.